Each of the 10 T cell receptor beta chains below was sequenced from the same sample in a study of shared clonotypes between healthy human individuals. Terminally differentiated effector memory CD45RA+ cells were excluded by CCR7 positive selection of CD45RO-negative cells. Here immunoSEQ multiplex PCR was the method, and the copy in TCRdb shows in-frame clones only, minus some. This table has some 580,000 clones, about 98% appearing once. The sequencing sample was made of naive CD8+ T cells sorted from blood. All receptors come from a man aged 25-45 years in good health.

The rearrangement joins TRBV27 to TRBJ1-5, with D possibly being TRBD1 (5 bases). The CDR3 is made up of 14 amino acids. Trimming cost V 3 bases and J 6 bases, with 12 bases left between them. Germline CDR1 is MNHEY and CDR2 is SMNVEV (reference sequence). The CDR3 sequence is CASSFSPGSQPQHF. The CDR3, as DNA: TGTGCCAGCAGTTTTTCGCCAGGGAGTCAGCCCCAGCATTTT.

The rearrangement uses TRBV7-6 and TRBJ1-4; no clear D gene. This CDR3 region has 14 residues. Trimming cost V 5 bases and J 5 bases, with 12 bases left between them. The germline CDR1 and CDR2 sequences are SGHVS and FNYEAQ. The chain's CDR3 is CASSRRAGNEKLFF. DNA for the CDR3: TGTGCCAGCAGCCGCCGGGCTGGAAATGAAAAACTGTTTTTT.

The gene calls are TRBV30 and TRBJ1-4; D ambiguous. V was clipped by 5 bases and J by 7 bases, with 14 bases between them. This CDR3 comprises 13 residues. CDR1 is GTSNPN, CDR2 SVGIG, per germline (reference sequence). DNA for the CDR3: TGTGCCTGGGCGGACGGGGTTAGTGAAAAACTGTTTTTT. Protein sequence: CAWADGVSEKLFF.

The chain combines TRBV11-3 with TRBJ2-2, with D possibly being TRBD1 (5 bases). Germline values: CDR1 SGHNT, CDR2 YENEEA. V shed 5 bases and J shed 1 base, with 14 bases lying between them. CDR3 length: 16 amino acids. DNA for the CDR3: TGTGCCAGCAGCAAAGGGGTCTCCAGGAACACCGGGGAGCTGTTTTTT. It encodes CASSKGVSRNTGELFF.

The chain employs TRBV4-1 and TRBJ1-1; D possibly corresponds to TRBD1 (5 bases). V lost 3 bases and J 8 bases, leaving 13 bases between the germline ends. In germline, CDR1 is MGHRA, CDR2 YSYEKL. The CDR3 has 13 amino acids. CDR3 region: CASSQVKGTEAFF. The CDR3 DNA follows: TGCGCCAGCAGCCAGGTTAAAGGGACGGAAGCTTTCTTT.

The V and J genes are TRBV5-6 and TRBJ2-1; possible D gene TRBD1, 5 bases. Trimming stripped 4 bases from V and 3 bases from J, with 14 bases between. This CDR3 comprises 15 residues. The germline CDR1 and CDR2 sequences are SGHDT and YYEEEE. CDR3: CASSPTDSIYNEQFF. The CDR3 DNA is TGTGCCAGCAGCCCGACTGACAGTATCTACAATGAGCAGTTCTTC.

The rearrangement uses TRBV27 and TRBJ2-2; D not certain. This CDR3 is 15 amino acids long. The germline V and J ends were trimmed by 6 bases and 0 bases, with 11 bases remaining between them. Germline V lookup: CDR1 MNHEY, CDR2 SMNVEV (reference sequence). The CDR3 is CASSPWAANTGELFF. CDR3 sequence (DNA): TGTGCCAGCAGCCCCTGGGCAGCGAACACCGGGGAGCTGTTTTTT.

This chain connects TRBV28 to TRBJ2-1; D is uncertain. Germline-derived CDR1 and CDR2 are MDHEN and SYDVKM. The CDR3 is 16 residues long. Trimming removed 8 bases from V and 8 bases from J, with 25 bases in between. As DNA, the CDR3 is TGTGCCAGCCTTAGGCCGAAGGCGGTGACCCAACATGAGCAGTTCTTC. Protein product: CASLRPKAVTQHEQFF.

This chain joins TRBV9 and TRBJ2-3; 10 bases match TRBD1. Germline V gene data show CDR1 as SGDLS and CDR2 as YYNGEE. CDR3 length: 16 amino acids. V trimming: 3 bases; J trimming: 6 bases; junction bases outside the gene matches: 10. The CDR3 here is CASSAYSTGGWDTQYF. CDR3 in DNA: TGTGCCAGCAGCGCTTACTCGACAGGGGGCTGGGATACGCAGTATTTT.

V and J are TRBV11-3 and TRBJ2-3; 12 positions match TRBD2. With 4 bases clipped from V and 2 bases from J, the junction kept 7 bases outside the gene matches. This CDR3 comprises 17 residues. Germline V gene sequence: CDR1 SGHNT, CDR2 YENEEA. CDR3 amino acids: CASSSTTSGRLTDTQYF. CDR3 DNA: TGTGCCAGCAGCTCGACGACTAGCGGGAGACTCACAGATACGCAGTATTTT. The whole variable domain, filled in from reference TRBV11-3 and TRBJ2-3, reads EAGVVQSPRYKIIEKKQPVAFWCNPISGHNTLYWYLQNLGQGPELLIRYENEEAVDDSQLPKDRFSAERLKGVDSTLKIQPAELGDSAVYLCASSSTTSGRLTDTQYFGPGTRLTVL.